What follows describes a single T cell receptor (beta chain). Its antigen is not identified. This CDR3 has 15 amino acids. The germline V gene has CDR1 WSHSY and CDR2 SAAADI. V lost 7 bases and J 0 bases, leaving 13 bases between the germline ends. The data derive from a study of T cell responses to AZD1222 COVID-19 vaccine. General study results and limits: Spike-specific TCR breadth and depth were elevated following two AZD1222 doses.

Using immunoSEQ multiplex PCR, the repertoire was profiled, and TCRdb retains in-frame clones only, with some absent. The sample yields about 130,000 clones, more than 75% seen once. This TCR derives from an adult in good health. Here the sequenced sample was peripheral blood, taken on day 0 of AZD1222 vaccination. The V call is TRBV10-2, the J call TRBJ2-1; D might be TRBD2 (5 bases). The CDR3 coding sequence is TGCGCCAGCATTCGTCCGGGGAGCTCCTACAATGAGCAGTTCTTC. This gives the protein CASIRPGSSYNEQFF.